These T cell receptor beta chains were read from a single sample in a study of blood T cell repertoires in COVID-19. Measured with immunoSEQ multiplex PCR; TCRdb has only the in-frame clones, and not every one. The sample holds some 200,000 clones; 90% to 95% are singletons and the top ten take 0.95% to 1.5%. Sequenced: peripheral blood. Receptors originate from a man aged 30-40 years with acute or convalescent COVID-19. The CDR3 runs from the conserved cysteine through the conserved F or W. The order of the fields is J gene, D gene, V gene, CDR3 protein, CDR3 DNA. A D gene is named only where the DNA matches it firmly.

j_call: TRBJ1-1; d_call: .; v_call: TRBV11-1; cdr3_aa: CASSLNTNEAFF; cdr3_nt: TGTGCCAGCAGCTTAAACACCAATGAAGCTTTCTTT
j_call: TRBJ1-6; d_call: .; v_call: TRBV6-5; cdr3_aa: CASSYSLGSPLHF; cdr3_nt: TGTGCCAGCAGTTACTCACTTGGTTCACCCCTCCACTTT
j_call: TRBJ2-7; d_call: TRBD2; v_call: TRBV7-8; cdr3_aa: CASSSGGSSYEQYF; cdr3_nt: TGTGCCAGCAGCTCCGGGGGGAGCTCTTACGAGCAGTACTTC
j_call: TRBJ1-2; d_call: .; v_call: TRBV27; cdr3_aa: CASSLGPTGLGDGYGYTF; cdr3_nt: TGTGCCAGCAGTTTGGGGCCCACAGGTCTGGGTGATGGCTATGGCTACACCTTC
j_call: TRBJ2-2; d_call: .; v_call: TRBV4-1; cdr3_aa: CASSQPTGELFF; cdr3_nt: TGCGCCAGCAGCCAGCCAACTGGGGAGCTGTTTTTT
j_call: TRBJ2-7; d_call: .; v_call: TRBV19; cdr3_aa: CASSSGSGVEQYF; cdr3_nt: TGTGCCAGTTCAAGTGGGTCCGGGGTCGAGCAGTACTTC
j_call: TRBJ2-3; d_call: .; v_call: TRBV5-1; cdr3_aa: CASSLRLFSESTDTQYF; cdr3_nt: TGCGCCAGCAGCTTACGCCTTTTTTCTGAGAGCACAGATACGCAGTATTTT
j_call: TRBJ2-3; d_call: .; v_call: TRBV5-1; cdr3_aa: CASSLAAMGGSTDTQYF; cdr3_nt: TGCGCCAGCAGCTTAGCGGCCATGGGAGGAAGCACAGATACGCAGTATTTT
j_call: TRBJ1-2; d_call: TRBD1; v_call: TRBV19; cdr3_aa: CASSIPGTGVHGYTF; cdr3_nt: TGTGCCAGTAGTATTCCCGGGACAGGCGTCCATGGCTACACCTTC
j_call: TRBJ1-3; d_call: TRBD1; v_call: TRBV18; cdr3_aa: CASSPERQGRNTIYF; cdr3_nt: TGTGCCAGCTCACCTGAACGACAGGGCAGAAACACCATATATTTT
j_call: TRBJ1-2; d_call: .; v_call: TRBV7-9; cdr3_aa: CASSLAGLYGYTF; cdr3_nt: TGTGCCAGCAGCTTGGCAGGCCTCTATGGCTACACCTTC